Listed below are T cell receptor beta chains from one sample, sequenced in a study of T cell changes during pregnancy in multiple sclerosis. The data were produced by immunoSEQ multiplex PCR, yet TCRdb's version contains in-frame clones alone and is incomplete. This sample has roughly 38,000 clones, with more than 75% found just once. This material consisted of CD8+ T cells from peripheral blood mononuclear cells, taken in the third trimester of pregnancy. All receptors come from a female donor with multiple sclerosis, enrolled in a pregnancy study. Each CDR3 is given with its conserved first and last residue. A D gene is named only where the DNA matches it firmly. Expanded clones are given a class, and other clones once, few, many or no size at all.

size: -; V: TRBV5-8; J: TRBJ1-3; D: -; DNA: TGTGCCAGCAGCTTGCTACCTAACTCTGGAAACACCATATATTTT; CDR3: CASSLLPNSGNTIYF
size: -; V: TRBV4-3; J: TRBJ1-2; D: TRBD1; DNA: TGCGCCAGCAGCCAAGGCGAACCAGGGGGCTATGGCTACACCTTC; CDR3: CASSQGEPGGYGYTF
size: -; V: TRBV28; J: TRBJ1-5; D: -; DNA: TGTGCCAGCAGTTTAGGTTCGGGCAATCAGCCCCAGCATTTT; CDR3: CASSLGSGNQPQHF
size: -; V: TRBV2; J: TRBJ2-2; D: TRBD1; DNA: TGTGCCAGCAGGCGGCAGGGGGACACCGGGGAGCTGTTTTTT; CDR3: CASRRQGDTGELFF
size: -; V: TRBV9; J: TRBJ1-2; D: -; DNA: TGTGCCAGCAGCGTAGCCCGAGATACCTATGGCTACACCTTC; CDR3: CASSVARDTYGYTF
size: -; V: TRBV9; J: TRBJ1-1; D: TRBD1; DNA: TGTGCCAGCAGCGGAATAGGGGGCGCGATCTTT; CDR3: CASSGIGGAIF
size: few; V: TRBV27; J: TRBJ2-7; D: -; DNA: TGTGCCAGCAGTCCGGGACTCCCCTCCTACGAGCAGTACTTC; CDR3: CASSPGLPSYEQYF
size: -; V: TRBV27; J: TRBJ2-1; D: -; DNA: TGTGCCAGCGGGTTAGCCCAATACAATGAGCAGTTCTTC; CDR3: CASGLAQYNEQFF
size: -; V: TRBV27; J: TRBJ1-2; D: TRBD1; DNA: TGTGCCAGCAGTTTATCCCCAGGGGGCAGTTTTTATGGCTACACCTTC; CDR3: CASSLSPGGSFYGYTF
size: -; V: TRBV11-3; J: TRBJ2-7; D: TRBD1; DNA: TGTGCCAGCAGCTTAGGCAATGGACAGGGAATCGACTCCTACGAGCAGTACTTC; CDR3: CASSLGNGQGIDSYEQYF
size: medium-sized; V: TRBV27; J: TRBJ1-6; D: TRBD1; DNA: TGTGCCACCCTCTCAGGGGGTAAGGTGTCCTATAATTCACCCCTCCACTTT; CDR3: CATLSGGKVSYNSPLHF
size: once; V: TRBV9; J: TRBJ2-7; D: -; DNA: TGTGCCAGCAGCGTAGATGGTAGCGCCGGGTACGAGCAGTACTTC; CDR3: CASSVDGSAGYEQYF
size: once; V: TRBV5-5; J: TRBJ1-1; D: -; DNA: TGTGCCAGCAGCTTGCCCCATACAGGGATTCTGAACACTGAAGCTTTCTTT; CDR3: CASSLPHTGILNTEAFF
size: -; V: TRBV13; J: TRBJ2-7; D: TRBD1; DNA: TGTGCCAGCAGCTTGACCGGGACAGGGGGCTTCTACGAGCAGTACTTC; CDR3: CASSLTGTGGFYEQYF
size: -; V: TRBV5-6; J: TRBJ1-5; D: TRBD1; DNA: TGTGCCAGCAGTACAGGGGACAATCAGCCCCAGCATTTT; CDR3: CASSTGDNQPQHF
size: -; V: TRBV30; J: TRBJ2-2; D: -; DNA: TGTGCCTGGAACGAGGGGGATGGCGGGGAGCTGTTTTTT; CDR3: CAWNEGDGGELFF
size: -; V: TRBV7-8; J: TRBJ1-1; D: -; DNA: TGTGCCAGCAGTCTTACAGGGCTAGAGGGGACTGAAGCTTTCTTT; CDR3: CASSLTGLEGTEAFF
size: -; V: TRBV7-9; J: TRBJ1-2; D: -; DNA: TGTGCCAGCAGCTTTTCTGAGGGGGGGCACGGCTACACCTTC; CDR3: CASSFSEGGHGYTF
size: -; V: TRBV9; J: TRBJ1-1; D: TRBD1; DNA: TGTGCCAGCAGCGTTACAGGGGGCACGAACACTGAAGCTTTCTTT; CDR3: CASSVTGGTNTEAFF
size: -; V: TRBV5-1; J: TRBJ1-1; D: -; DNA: TGCGCCAGCAGTCCAGGACAGACCACTGAAGCTTTCTTT; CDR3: CASSPGQTTEAFF